Following are 4 T cell receptor beta chains from one sample sequenced in a study of cytomegalovirus exposure and HLA in healthy donors. The PCR contained 60 Vbeta and 13 Jbeta primers. Assay: immunoSEQ multiplex PCR; the TCRdb copy retains only in-frame clones and omits some. Of under 250,000 clones listed, about 85% are singletons. Source material: PBMCs. Receptors were obtained from a girl aged 2-10 years in good health and CMV-seronegative.

V and J are TRBV7-2 and TRBJ1-2; no firm D call. With 5 bases removed from V and 3 bases from J, the gap between germline ends came to 10 bases. CDR1 is SGHTA, CDR2 FQGNSA, per germline. The length of the CDR3 is 13 residues. The CDR3 region has the DNA TGTGCCAGCAGCCCCGACATGTACTATGGCTACACCTTC. Amino acids: CASSPDMYYGYTF.

This chain links TRBV30 with TRBJ1-1; 7 nucleotides align to TRBD1. J lost 3 bases, V lost 4 bases, and 5 bases had no gene match. The CDR3 consists of 13 residues. Germline assignment: CDR1 GTSNPN and CDR2 SVGIG (reference sequence). The CDR3 is CAWTGGVDTEAFF. The DNA for the CDR3 is TGTGCCTGGACAGGGGGAGTGGACACTGAAGCTTTCTTT.

J is TRBJ2-7 and V is TRBV7-2; tentatively, D is TRBD1 (6 bases). Germline CDR1 reads SGHTA; CDR2 reads FQGNSA. This CDR3 is built from 15 residues. The V end lost 7 bases, the J end lost 4 bases, and 20 bases lay between the germline ends. The CDR3 spells CASTPSGTPFYEQYF. In DNA, the CDR3 is TGTGCCAGCACCCCCTCCGGGACACCCTTTTACGAGCAGTACTTC.

As to this clone: Other DNA sequences in the sample encode the same CDR3. The CDR3 DNA reads as TGTGCCAGCAGCTCAGGGACATCGAATGAAAAACTGTTTTTT. Residues: CASSSGTSNEKLFF. The J gene is TRBJ1-4, the V gene TRBV7-9; D may be TRBD1 (6 bases). With 4 bases removed from V and 5 bases from J, the gap between germline ends came to 11 bases. Per germline, CDR1 SEHNR and CDR2 FQNEAQ (reference sequence). The CDR3 sequence is 14 residues long.